This T cell receptor (beta chain) was found in a study of cytomegalovirus exposure and HLA in healthy donors. Study context: Earlier work reported 100 million or so unique TCR beta sequences from 150 million to 200 million T cells.

This PCR relied on a set of 60 Vbeta primers and 13 Jbeta primers. Only in-frame clones appear in the TCRdb table, and some are missing; sequencing was by immunoSEQ multiplex PCR. The sample includes fewer than 250,000 clones, 60% to 80% seen only once; the top ten take more than 1.5%. The CDR3 contains 16 residues. Germline assignment: CDR1 SEHNR and CDR2 FQNEAQ (reference sequence). J gave up 4 bases and V 5 bases, and 13 bases lay outside the gene matches. Regarding the study as a whole: Across all donors, roughly uniform sequencing depth was an assumption of the presence/absence analyses. Most of the TCR beta V segments (in an earlier analysis) were productive either about 87% or about 30% of the time. The classifier reportedly diagnosed cytomegalovirus status with high specificity and sensitivity.

In regard to this clone: Its antigen is currently unknown.

This chain uses TRBV7-9 with TRBJ2-5; TRBD1 aligns across 7 bases. This TCR derives from a man aged 18 to 29 in good health and CMV-seronegative. Sequencing was done on a sample of PBMCs. CDR3 sequence reads: CASSNTGTAVGETQYF. Written as DNA, the CDR3 is TGTGCCAGCAGCAATACCGGGACAGCGGTCGGAGAGACCCAGTACTTC.